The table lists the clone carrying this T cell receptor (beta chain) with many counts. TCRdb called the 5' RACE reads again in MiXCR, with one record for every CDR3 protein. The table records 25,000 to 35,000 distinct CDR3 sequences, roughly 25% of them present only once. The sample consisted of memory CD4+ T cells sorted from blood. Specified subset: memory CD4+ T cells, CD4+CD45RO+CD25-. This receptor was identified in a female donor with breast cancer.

The CDR3 DNA reads as TGTGCCAGCAGCCAGGACCTAGCGGGAGCGTACGAGCAGTACTTC. Its translation: CASSQDLAGAYEQYF. V and J are TRBV4-2 and TRBJ2-7, with 10 bases identical to TRBD2. The CDR3 totals 15 residues. With V trimmed by 3 bases and J by 4 bases, 6 bases remained unmatched. Germline V CDR1 and CDR2: LGHNA, YNFKEQ.